Presented here are 2 T cell receptor beta chains from one specimen sequenced in a study of T cells in Graves' hyperthyroidism and ophthalmopathy. Amplified TCR beta CDR3 regions came from RNA transcripts. During a first-round RT-PCR of the TCR CDR3, the HTBI primer set was used. TCRdb ran MiXCR on the multiplex PCR reads and lists one entry per CDR3 protein. The sample includes about 400,000 distinct CDR3 sequences, about an eighth of them seen just once. The sequenced sample consisted of blood. These receptors came from a woman aged 18-30 years with Graves' hyperthyroidism.

CDR3 DNA: TGTGCCAGCAATCCCGAAGGTGGGACCTACTCCTACGAGCAGTACTTC. Protein: CASNPEGGTYSYEQYF. The chain couples TRBV28 to TRBJ2-7, with D possibly being TRBD1 or TRBD2 (5 bases each). Trimming shortened V by 7 bases and J by 0 bases, and 19 bases separated the two germline ends. This CDR3 has 16 amino acids. Looked up from germline, CDR1 is MDHEN and CDR2 is SYDVKM.

The sample holds many counts of this clonotype. CDR3 loop: CASSLYRDRLQYF. As DNA, the CDR3 is TGTGCCAGCAGTCTATACCGGGACAGGCTTCAGTACTTC. This chain links TRBV7-2 with TRBJ2-4; 8 nucleotides match TRBD1. Looked up from germline, CDR1 is SGHTA and CDR2 is FQGNSA. The V gene end was trimmed by 6 bases and the J gene end by 11 bases; junction bases not matched to a gene: 9. There are 13 residues in the CDR3. The complete variable domain, with remaining parts taken from reference TRBV7-2 and TRBJ2-4, reads GAGVSQSPSNKVTEKGKDVELRCDPISGHTALYWYRQSLGQGLEFLIYFQGNSAPDKSGLPSDRFSAERTGGSVSTLTIQRTQQEDSAVYLCASSLYRDRLQYFGAGTRLSVL.